Below, 22 T cell receptor beta chains from the same sample are listed, as sequenced in a study of blood T cell repertoires in COVID-19. Data came from immunoSEQ multiplex PCR; TCRdb stores just in-frame clones and leaves some out. The data contain about 200,000 clones, 80% to 90% of them seen just once; the ten biggest clones take up 3.5% to 4.5%. Sequences were obtained from PBMCs or T cells enriched from blood (not recorded which). The receptors were gathered from a woman between 40 and 50 years old with acute COVID-19.

The chain links TRBV28 to TRBJ2-3, with D possibly matching TRBD1 (5 bases). Deletions cut 7 bases from V and 2 bases from J, with 13 bases between. The V gene's germline CDR1 is MDHEN and CDR2 SYDVKM. There are 14 residues in the CDR3. In DNA, the CDR3 is TGTGCCAGCACATGGCGGACACACACAGATACGCAGTATTTT. It is translated as CASTWRTHTDTQYF.

The chain links TRBV9 to TRBJ2-7, with TRBD2 matching over 8 bases. In germline, CDR1 is SGDLS, CDR2 YYNGEE. CDR3 length: 17 amino acids. The V gene end was trimmed by 3 bases and the J gene end by 5 bases; junction bases not matched to a gene: 16. CDR3 loop: CASSATASGGRANEQYF. In DNA form, the CDR3 reads TGTGCCAGCAGCGCAACGGCTTCGGGGGGGCGCGCCAACGAGCAGTACTTC.

This clone was seen only a few times. V gene TRBV9 combines with J gene TRBJ2-2; the D is unclear. V lost 2 bases and J 4 bases, leaving 9 bases between the germline ends. The CDR3 runs 14 residues. CDR1 and CDR2 from the germline V gene are SGDLS and YYNGEE. The CDR3 DNA reads TGTGCCAGCAGCGTTGAGAGGAGCACCGGGGAGCTGTTTTTT. This codes for CASSVERSTGELFF. The full variable domain, in which reference TRBV9 and TRBJ2-2 provide the parts outside the CDR3, is DSGVTQTPKHLITATGQRVTLRCSPRSGDLSVYWYQQSLDQGLQFLIQYYNGEERAKGNILERFSAQQFPDLHSELNLSSLELGDSALYFCASSVERSTGELFFGEGSRLTVL.

V and J are TRBV28 and TRBJ2-5; D possibly corresponds to TRBD1 (6 bases). The CDR3 extends over 15 amino acids. V was cut by 7 bases and J by 3 bases, with 18 bases left in between. Per germline, CDR1 MDHEN and CDR2 SYDVKM. DNA of the CDR3: TGTGCCAGCATCCAAATGAGGGGGAGTAAAGAGACCCAGTACTTC. This gives the protein CASIQMRGSKETQYF.

Only one count was recorded for this clone. The CDR3 bases are TGCGCCAGCAAAGGACAGGGGTACAATGAGCAGTTCTTC. Translating gives CASKGQGYNEQFF. This chain links TRBV5-1 with TRBJ2-1, with TRBD1 identical over 9 bases. CDR1 SGHRS and CDR2 YFSETQ come from the germline V gene. The CDR3 sequence is 13 residues long. Trimming took 6 bases from V and 4 from J; bases not matched to a gene: 2.

The rearrangement joins TRBV6-6 to TRBJ1-2; no reliable D call. The CDR3 contains 14 residues. Germline CDR1 is MNHNY and CDR2 is SVGAGI (reference sequence). V was cut by 2 bases and J by 5 bases, with 12 bases left in between. This chain's CDR3 is CASSYGGREYGYTF. The CDR3 region has the DNA TGTGCCAGCAGTTACGGTGGACGGGAATATGGCTACACCTTC.

The chain has TRBV18 and TRBJ1-5, with TRBD1 identical over 9 bases. The CDR3 totals 13 residues. Germline values: CDR1 KGHSH, CDR2 LQKENI. V shed 4 bases and J 7 bases; nucleotides not matched to a gene: 2. CDR3 sequence reads: CASSLDRGQPQHF. As DNA, the CDR3 is TGTGCCAGCTCACTTGACAGGGGGCAGCCCCAGCATTTT.

V gene TRBV5-3 combines with J gene TRBJ2-7, with 9 bases fitting TRBD1. TRBV5-3 is flagged as an ORF with uncertain function. V lost 4 bases and J lost 4; bases outside the gene matches: 6. This CDR3 spans 14 amino acids. CDR3 in DNA: TGTGCCAGAAGCGTCCGGGACAGGGATTACGAGCAGTACTTC. As protein: CARSVRDRDYEQYF.

V gene TRBV2 combines with J gene TRBJ2-3, with D tentatively TRBD2 (6 bases). Germline V gene lookup returns CDR1 SNHLY and CDR2 FYNNEI. The CDR3 extends over 14 amino acids. Trimming removed 10 bases from V and 4 bases from J, with 18 bases in between. CDR3 loop: CATGRNGRADTQYF. As DNA, the CDR3 is TGTGCCACTGGGAGGAACGGGAGAGCAGATACGCAGTATTTT.

The V and J genes are TRBV27 and TRBJ2-1; TRBD2 matches at 15 bases. CDR3 length: 17 amino acids. With 7 bases clipped from V and 0 bases from J, the junction kept 4 bases outside the gene matches. In germline, CDR1 is MNHEY, CDR2 SMNVEV (reference sequence). The chain's CDR3 is CASKGTSGRFSYNEQFF. For the CDR3, the DNA is TGTGCCAGCAAGGGGACTAGCGGGAGGTTCTCCTACAATGAGCAGTTCTTC.

This chain uses TRBV25-1 with TRBJ2-5; TRBD1 agrees at 10 bases. This CDR3 spans 15 amino acids. Germline V lookup: CDR1 MGHDK, CDR2 SYGVNS. The V gene end was trimmed by 4 bases and the J gene end by 10 bases; junction bases not matched to a gene: 12. CDR3 region: CASSGPGQGLVGQYF. The CDR3 nucleotides read TGTGCCAGCAGTGGGCCGGGACAGGGGTTGGTGGGCCAGTACTTC.

The V call is TRBV19, the J call TRBJ1-3; D ambiguous. The germline CDR1 and CDR2 sequences are LNHDA and SQIVND (reference sequence). The V end lost 2 bases, the J end lost 4 bases, and 9 bases lay between the germline ends. The CDR3 runs to 14 residues. In DNA, the CDR3 is TGTGCCAGTAGTATAATGAGGATCGGAAACACCATATATTTT. It encodes CASSIMRIGNTIYF.

The gene calls are TRBV7-9 and TRBJ2-1; D is ambiguous. The CDR3 loop spans 10 amino acids. Trimming stripped 5 bases from V and 7 bases from J, with 3 bases between. The germline V gene has CDR1 SEHNR and CDR2 FQNEAQ (reference sequence). The CDR3: CASSQNEQFF. The CDR3 nucleotides read TGTGCCAGCAGCCAAAATGAGCAGTTCTTC. Variable domain in full (rest from reference TRBV7-9 and TRBJ2-1): DTGVSQNPRHKITKRGQNVTFRCDPISEHNRLYWYRQTLGQGPEFLTYFQNEAQLEKSRLLSDRFSAERPKGSFSTLEIQRTEQGDSAMYLCASSQNEQFFGPGTRLTVL.

This clone was detected a few times. V and J are TRBV5-5 and TRBJ1-6, with TRBD1 as a possible D gene (6 bases). Trimming removed 4 bases from V and 5 bases from J, with 10 bases in between. CDR1 is SGHKS and CDR2 is YYEKEE in the germline V gene (reference sequence). CDR3 size: 14 residues. The CDR3 here is CASSQTGNNSPLHF. The DNA for the CDR3 is TGTGCCAGCAGCCAAACAGGGAATAATTCACCCCTCCACTTT.

The V call is TRBV2, the J call TRBJ1-1, with D uncertain. Trimming left V 4 bases short and J 2 bases short, with 8 bases between. The CDR3 is 13 amino acids. Germline values: CDR1 SNHLY, CDR2 FYNNEI. The CDR3 sequence is CASSVRVNTEAFF. The CDR3 DNA reads TGTGCCAGCAGTGTCCGGGTTAACACTGAAGCTTTCTTT.

The V gene is TRBV7-8, the J gene TRBJ2-3; D might be TRBD1 (5 bases). The V end was cut by 1 base, the J end by 4 bases, with 12 bases between. The germline V gene encodes CDR1 SGHVS and CDR2 FQNEAQ. This CDR3 region has 15 residues. CDR3 nucleotide sequence: TGTGCCAGCAGCTTAGGCCTAGGGGCCCCAGATACGCAGTATTTT. This translates into CASSLGLGAPDTQYF.

The chain is built from TRBV18 and TRBJ2-3, with a tentative D call TRBD2 (5 bases). The CDR3 runs 12 residues. V was clipped by 5 bases and J by 4 bases, with 7 bases between them. The V gene's germline CDR1 is KGHSH and CDR2 LQKENI. The CDR3 DNA follows: TGTGCCAGCTCAATGGGAGCAGATACGCAGTATTTT. Its protein is CASSMGADTQYF. Filled out from reference TRBV18 and TRBJ2-3, the complete variable domain reads NAGVMQNPRHLVRRRGQEARLRCSPMKGHSHVYWYRQLPEEGLKFMVYLQKENIIDESGMPKERFSAEFPKEGPSILRIQQVVRGDSAAYFCASSMGADTQYFGPGTRLTVL.

The chain carries TRBV28 and TRBJ2-1, with D possibly matching TRBD2 (5 bases). The CDR3 runs to 13 residues. Between the trimmed V and J ends, which lost 7 bases and 8 bases, there was a span of 15 bases. CDR1 is MDHEN, CDR2 SYDVKM, per germline. The CDR3 spells CASNPGGYDEQFF. Written as DNA, the CDR3 is TGTGCCAGCAACCCGGGCGGGTACGATGAGCAGTTCTTC.

The rearrangement uses TRBV14 and TRBJ2-1; no definite D call. CDR1 and CDR2 (germline): SGHDN, FVKESK. V lost 0 bases to trimming and J lost 7 bases, with 13 bases between them. This CDR3 is built from 15 residues. CDR3 DNA: TGTGCCAGCAGCCAAGATGGGTACAGAATAAATGAGCAGTTCTTC. It encodes CASSQDGYRINEQFF. Supplemented by reference TRBV14 and TRBJ2-1, the full variable domain reads EAGVTQFPSHSVIEKGQTVTLRCDPISGHDNLYWYRRVMGKEIKFLLHFVKESKQDESGMPNNRFLAERTGGTYSTLKVQPAELEDSGVYFCASSQDGYRINEQFFGPGTRLTVL.

The chain has TRBV27 and TRBJ1-2; D call uncertain. Germline CDR1 and CDR2: MNHEY and SMNVEV (reference sequence). The CDR3 runs 13 residues. V lost 5 bases and J lost 1, with 8 bases in between. CDR3 sequence: CASSPNLNYGYTF. CDR3 in DNA: TGTGCCAGCAGTCCTAACCTTAACTATGGCTACACCTTC.

CDR3 sequence: CASSYAGTSSYEQYF. CDR3 in DNA: TGTGCCAGCAGTTACGCCGGGACTAGCAGCTACGAGCAGTACTTC. The V and J genes are TRBV6-5 and TRBJ2-7, with 9 bases identical to TRBD2. The CDR3 contains 15 residues. Germline V gene lookup returns CDR1 MNHEY and CDR2 SVGAGI. V was pared by 2 bases and J by 3 bases, with 5 bases of the junction left unmatched.

The chain employs TRBV7-9 and TRBJ1-1, with a tentative D call TRBD1 (5 bases). Germline values: CDR1 SEHNR, CDR2 FQNEAQ (reference sequence). This CDR3 has 14 residues. Trimming took 1 base from V and 6 from J, leaving 12 bases between them. The CDR3 DNA reads as TGTGCCAGCAGCTTAGAGGCAGGGCGCGCTGAAGCTTTCTTT. It encodes CASSLEAGRAEAFF.